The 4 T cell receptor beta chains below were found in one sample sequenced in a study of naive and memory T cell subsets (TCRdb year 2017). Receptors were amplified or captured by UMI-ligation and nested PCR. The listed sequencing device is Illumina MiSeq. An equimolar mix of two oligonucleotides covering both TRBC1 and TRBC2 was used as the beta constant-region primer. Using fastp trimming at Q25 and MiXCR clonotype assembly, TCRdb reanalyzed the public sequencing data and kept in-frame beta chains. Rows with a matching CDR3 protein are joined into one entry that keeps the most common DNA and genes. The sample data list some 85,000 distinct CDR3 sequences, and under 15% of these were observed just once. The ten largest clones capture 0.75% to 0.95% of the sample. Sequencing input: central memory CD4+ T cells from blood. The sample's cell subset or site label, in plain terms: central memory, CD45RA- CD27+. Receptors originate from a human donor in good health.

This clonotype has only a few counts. CDR3 region: CASSLVAGGPTNEQFF. CDR3 bases: TGTGCCAGCAGCTTGGTAGCGGGAGGGCCGACCAATGAGCAGTTCTTC. The chain couples TRBV5-4 to TRBJ2-1, with 11 bases lining up with TRBD2. The CDR3 sequence is 16 residues long. Germline CDR1 SGHNT, CDR2 YYREEE (reference sequence). The J segment lost 6 bases and the V segment lost 0 bases, leaving 5 bases of the junction unmatched.

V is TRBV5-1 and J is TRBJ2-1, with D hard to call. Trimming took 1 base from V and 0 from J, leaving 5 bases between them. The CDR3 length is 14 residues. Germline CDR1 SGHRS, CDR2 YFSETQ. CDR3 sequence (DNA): TGCGCCAGCAGCTTGCTCACCTCCTACAATGAGCAGTTCTTC. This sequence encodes CASSLLTSYNEQFF.

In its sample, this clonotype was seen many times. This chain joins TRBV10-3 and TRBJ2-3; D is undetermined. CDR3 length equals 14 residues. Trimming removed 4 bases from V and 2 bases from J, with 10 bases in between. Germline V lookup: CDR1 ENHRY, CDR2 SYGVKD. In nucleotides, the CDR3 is TGTGCCATCAGTGGTACTAACAACACAGATACGCAGTATTTT. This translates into CAISGTNNTDTQYF.

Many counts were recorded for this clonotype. The CDR3 here is CASSPLAGVTGELFF. The CDR3 nucleotides read TGTGCCAGCAGTCCGCTAGCGGGAGTCACCGGGGAGCTGTTTTTT. This chain uses TRBV6-5 with TRBJ2-2; 10 bases fit TRBD2. The CDR3 is made up of 15 amino acids. In germline, CDR1 is MNHEY, CDR2 SVGAGI. The ends lost 5 bases at V and 4 bases at J; junction bases unmatched: 4.